The rows below give T cell receptor beta chains drawn from one sample of a study of regulatory T cells in long-lasting Graves disease. TCRdb reanalysed the multiplex PCR reads using MiXCR and keeps one entry per CDR3 protein. The repertoire holds 450,000 to 600,000 distinct CDR3 sequences, with around 15% as singletons. These same records also appear under a second study, on T cells in Graves' hyperthyroidism and ophthalmopathy.

The sample here was peripheral blood mononuclear cells (PBMCs), taken at new diagnosis, from a patient treated with antithyroid drugs. The source is a man aged 35 to 55 with Graves disease. Both conserved end residues are part of each CDR3. D genes are given only for firm matches. A row's size may be missing; if present it is once, few, many or a size class.

.,TRBD1,TRBV7-9,12,TRBJ1-2,CASQGADYGYTF,TGTGCCAGCCAGGGGGCGGACTATGGCTACACCTTC
many,.,TRBV18,14,TRBJ2-2,CASSPRPSTGELFF,TGTGCCAGCTCACCAAGGCCCAGCACCGGGGAGCTGTTTTTT
.,TRBD1,TRBV11-2,15,TRBJ2-5,CASSFRDRGQETQYF,TGTGCCAGCAGCTTCCGGGACAGGGGCCAAGAGACCCAGTACTTC
many,.,TRBV28,15,TRBJ2-5,CASSREGAPYGTQYF,TGTGCCAGCAGTCGGGAAGGGGCCCCTTATGGGACCCAGTACTTC
.,TRBD2,TRBV20-1,12,TRBJ2-7,CSGTSGMNEQYF,TGCAGTGGGACTAGCGGGATGAACGAGCAGTACTTC
many,TRBD1,TRBV24-1,15,TRBJ2-5,CATSDPDREQETQYF,TGTGCCACCAGTGATCCGGACAGGGAACAAGAGACCCAGTACTTC
.,TRBD2,TRBV11-2,15,TRBJ2-2,CASSLSGAYTGELFF,TGTGCCAGCAGCCTTAGCGGGGCATACACCGGGGAGCTGTTTTTT
.,.,TRBV6-1,15,TRBJ1-1,CASSRDQGWNTEAFF,TGTGCCAGCAGTCGGGACCAGGGATGGAACACTGAAGCTTTCTTT
few,.,TRBV7-9,15,TRBJ2-5,CASSVRSGTQETQYF,TGTGCCAGCAGCGTCCGTTCGGGGACGCAAGAGACCCAGTACTTC
few,TRBD2,TRBV29-1,11,TRBJ2-1,CSVEPSGGQFF,TGCAGCGTTGAGCCTAGCGGGGGGCAGTTCTTC
many,.,TRBV2,15,TRBJ1-5,CASSAISVSNQPQHF,TGTGCCAGCAGTGCGATCTCTGTTAGCAATCAGCCCCAGCATTTT
many,.,TRBV7-9,13,TRBJ2-1,CASSLTGEVEQFF,TGTGCCAGCAGCTTAACGGGAGAGGTTGAGCAGTTCTTC